The 10 T cell receptor beta chains in this list originate from one sample, sequenced in a study of T cell clonality in common variable immunodeficiency. Profiling relied on immunoSEQ multiplex PCR, and the TCRdb table lists in-frame clones only, not all of them. Recorded here are tens of thousands of clones, none singletons. The specimen sequenced was peripheral blood mononuclear cells. The receptors here all came from a person aged 18 to 75 in good health.

This clone was detected many times. The observed sequence ends 3 residues before the CDR3 terminus, with the missing tail filled in from the germline J gene. The chain links TRBV19 to TRBJ1-2, with D hard to call. Deletions cut 7 bases from V and 7 bases from J, with 10 bases between. Germline V CDR1 and CDR2: LNHDA, SQIVND (reference sequence). This CDR3 has 11 amino acids. CDR3 sequence reads: CASNDLGGYTF. Partial CDR3 DNA: TGTGCCAGTAATGATCTAGGTGGC.

As for this clone: The missing CDR3 end, 3 residues past where the read stops, is filled in from the germline J gene. This sequence joins TRBV13 and TRBJ2-1; TRBD1 might be the D (7 bases). CDR3 size: 14 residues. Germline V CDR1 and CDR2: PRHDT, FYEKMQ (reference sequence). With 5 bases removed from V and 3 bases from J, the gap between germline ends came to 11 bases. The CDR3 region is CASSPGDSYNEQFF. The part of the CDR3 DNA that was read is TGTGCCAGCAGCCCGGGGGACAGCTACAATGAG. The full variable domain, completed using reference TRBV13 and TRBJ2-1, is AAGVIQSPRHLIKEKRETATLKCYPIPRHDTVYWYQQGPGQDPQFLISFYEKMQSDKGSIPDRFSAQQFSDYHSELNMSSLELGDSALYFCASSPGDSYNEQFFGPGTRLTVL.

This clone was found many times. The observed sequence ends 3 residues before the CDR3 terminus, with the missing tail filled in from the germline J gene. This chain joins TRBV20-1 and TRBJ2-3, with no clear D. This CDR3 comprises 13 residues. Germline V CDR1 and CDR2: DFQATT, SNEGSKA (reference sequence). V was clipped by 6 bases and J by 0 bases, with 10 bases between them. This CDR3 is CSAEPTSTDTQYF. The sequenced CDR3 bases are TGCAGTGCCGAACCCACTAGCACAGATACG.

This clone was observed many times. The sequence runs out 3 residues before the end of the CDR3; the remainder is reconstructed from the germline J gene. The chain combines TRBV7-3 with TRBJ1-1; D possibly corresponds to TRBD1 (6 bases). Germline V gene sequence: CDR1 SGHTA, CDR2 FQGTGA. CDR3 size: 13 residues. Trimming stripped 5 bases from V and 6 bases from J, with 13 bases between. The CDR3 is CASSLQGRSEAFF. The DNA read from the CDR3 is TGTGCCAGCAGCCTACAGGGTCGGTCTGAA. The full variable domain, in which reference TRBV7-3 and TRBJ1-1 provide the parts outside the CDR3, is GAGVSQTPSNKVTEKGKYVELRCDPISGHTALYWYRQSLGQGPEFLIYFQGTGAADDSGLPNDRFFAVRPEGSVSTLKIQRTERGDSAVYLCASSLQGRSEAFFGQGTRLTVV.

This clone has a count of ten or more. The read comes to an end 3 residues before the CDR3 does, leaving the germline J gene to fill in the end. This chain uses TRBV10-3 with TRBJ2-1, with 10 bases aligning to TRBD1. The germline gives CDR1 ENHRY, CDR2 SYGVKD. J lost 8 bases, V lost 4 bases, and 11 bases had no gene match. The CDR3 has 16 amino acids. The sequenced part of the CDR3 DNA is TGTGCCATCAGTGCCATCCGGGACAGGGGAGGCGATGAG. Protein product: CAISAIRDRGGDE. The CDR3 reads in full as CAISAIRDRGGDEQFF.

This clone was seen repeatedly, ten times or more. The read finishes 3 residues shy of the CDR3 end, and the germline J gene is used to complete it. V is TRBV5-1 and J is TRBJ2-4, with 9 bases aligning to TRBD1. Germline V gene sequence: CDR1 SGHRS, CDR2 YFSETQ. CDR3 length: 19 residues. Trimming cost V 4 bases and J 0 bases; bases outside gene matches: 14. The CDR3 DNA, read in part, is TGCGCCAGCAGCCCTGGTGGGACAGGGAGGAATTTAGCCAAAAACATT. It specifies CASSPGGTGRNLAKNI. The whole CDR3 is CASSPGGTGRNLAKNIQYF.

This clone occurred a few times. The read is 3 residues too short to cover the CDR3 end, so that end is filled in from the germline J gene. This chain links TRBV7-9 with TRBJ2-5, with a weak D call TRBD1 (6 bases). This CDR3 has 15 residues. V dropped 0 bases and J dropped 5 bases, with 13 bases sitting between them. CDR1 and CDR2 (germline): SEHNR, FQNEAQ (reference sequence). The CDR3 bases that were read are TGTGCCAGCAGCTTAGCCTCAGGGGTAGGGGAGACC. The encoded protein is CASSLASGVGET. The CDR3 reads in full as CASSLASGVGETQYF.

This clone was seen many times. The read ends 3 residues shy of where the CDR3 ends; the end is completed using the germline J gene. V gene TRBV2 combines with J gene TRBJ2-2, with 7 bases matching TRBD1. The germline V gene encodes CDR1 SNHLY and CDR2 FYNNEI. J was trimmed by 4 bases and V by 5 bases; bases with no gene match: 10. The CDR3 contains 16 residues. The part of the CDR3 DNA that was read is TGTGCCAGCAGTCGCTCCGGGACAGATATCACCGGGGAG. The encoded protein is CASSRSGTDITGE. In full, the CDR3 reads CASSRSGTDITGELFF.

In its sample, this clone was seen a few times. Read coverage stops 3 residues before the CDR3 terminus; the germline J gene supplies the remainder. The chain carries TRBV30 and TRBJ2-2, with no clear D. Germline lookup yields CDR1 GTSNPN and CDR2 SVGIG (reference sequence). This CDR3 is built from 17 residues. CDR3 DNA, as far as it was read: TGTGCCTGGAGTGTTCCGTGGTTTCGGTCCTATAATTCACCG. Protein product: CAWSVPWFRSYNSP. The full CDR3 sequence reads CAWSVPWFRSYNSPLFF.

Ten or more counts support this clone. The read halts 3 residues ahead of the CDR3 end, with the missing end drawn from the germline J gene. V is TRBV6-1 and J is TRBJ2-1, with TRBD2 identical over 10 bases. The CDR3 loop spans 14 amino acids. Trimming took 3 bases from V and 9 from J; bases not matched to a gene: 5. CDR1 MNHNS and CDR2 SASEGT come from the germline V gene. Incomplete CDR3 DNA: TGTGCCAGCAGTGAGTTCGGGACTAGCGTTGAG. It yields the protein CASSEFGTSVE. The CDR3 in full is CASSEFGTSVEQFF.